These 15 T cell receptor beta chains share one sample of origin, sequenced in a study of OX40 agonist ivuxolimab in advanced cancers. Here immunoSEQ multiplex PCR was the method, and the copy in TCRdb shows in-frame clones only, minus some. The repertoire has over 60,000 clones, approximately 82% of them found once; the top ten carry around 2.4%. The material sequenced was CD4+ or CD8+ T cells sorted from blood, taken in a trial of the OX40 agonist ivuxolimab. The source is an adult with an advanced solid tumor such as melanoma, head and neck, liver or kidney cancer.

The rearrangement links TRBV5-1 to TRBJ1-2; D is perhaps TRBD1 (5 bases). In germline, CDR1 is SGHRS, CDR2 YFSETQ. This CDR3 is built from 14 residues. Trimming stripped 4 bases from V and 2 bases from J, with 12 bases between. This CDR3 reads CASSPSGGNYGYTF. The CDR3 DNA reads TGCGCCAGCAGCCCCTCGGGGGGAAACTATGGCTACACCTTC.

This rearrangement joins TRBV7-9 to TRBJ1-4, with D perhaps matching TRBD1 (6 bases). This CDR3 contains 15 residues. V was cut by 1 base and J by 8 bases, with 14 bases left in between. CDR1 SEHNR and CDR2 FQNEAQ come from the germline V gene (reference sequence). DNA for the CDR3: TGTGCCAGCAGCTTAGGACGGCAGGGGAAAGAAAAACTGTTTTTT. It encodes CASSLGRQGKEKLFF.

J is TRBJ1-3 and V is TRBV4-3, with D tentatively TRBD1 (5 bases). The germline V and J ends were trimmed by 11 bases and 1 base, with 21 bases remaining between them. Looked up from germline, CDR1 is LGHNA and CDR2 is YSLEER. This CDR3 has 16 residues. The CDR3 loop is CAAPTGQRRSGNTIYF. Here the CDR3 DNA reads TGCGCCGCCCCGACCGGACAACGTAGGTCTGGAAACACCATATATTTT.

In DNA, the CDR3 is TGTGCCAGCAGCGCCAATACAGGGGGCACTGAAGCTTTCTTT. Translating gives CASSANTGGTEAFF. This sequence joins TRBV7-9 and TRBJ1-1; 8 bases align to TRBD1. This CDR3 spans 14 amino acids. V was clipped by 5 bases and J by 4 bases; unmatched bases: 6. In germline, CDR1 is SEHNR, CDR2 FQNEAQ (reference sequence).

The chain joins TRBV27 to TRBJ2-1, with a possible D match to TRBD2 (5 bases). Germline lookup yields CDR1 MNHEY and CDR2 SMNVEV (reference sequence). Between the trimmed V and J ends, which lost 2 bases and 0 bases, there was a span of 17 bases. This CDR3 region has 18 residues. CDR3 DNA sequence: TGTGCCAGCAGTTTACCCCGGGGTCAACCCAGCTCCTACAATGAGCAGTTCTTC. Translated: CASSLPRGQPSSYNEQFF.

The chain recombines TRBV5-4 with TRBJ1-2, with D maybe TRBD1 (5 bases). Trimming left V 6 bases short and J 2 bases short, with 14 bases between. Germline CDR1 SGHNT, CDR2 YYREEE (reference sequence). The CDR3 runs to 14 residues. The chain's CDR3 is CASTQNRRNYGYTF. In DNA form, the CDR3 reads TGTGCCAGCACCCAGAACAGGAGGAACTATGGCTACACCTTC.

Comment on this clone: Compared with germline, one end of the junction differs, possibly owing to a read error. This rearrangement joins TRBV6-1 to TRBJ1-5, with 9 bases matching TRBD1. The CDR3 is 16 residues long. Germline values: CDR1 MNHNS, CDR2 SASEGT. CDR3 DNA sequence: TGTGCCATCAGTGAAACCGGACAGGGGAGCAATCAGCCCCAGCATTTT. This gives the protein CAISETGQGSNQPQHF.

The V gene is TRBV9, the J gene TRBJ1-3, with 7 bases lining up with TRBD1. The ends lost 0 bases at V and 6 bases at J; junction bases unmatched: 6. CDR3 length: 15 residues. The germline gives CDR1 SGDLS, CDR2 YYNGEE. The CDR3: CASSVGQGVKNTIYF. The CDR3, as DNA: TGTGCCAGCAGCGTAGGACAGGGAGTAAAAAACACCATATATTTT. The entire variable domain, with the rest obtained from reference TRBV9 and TRBJ1-3, is as follows: DSGVTQTPKHLITATGQRVTLRCSPRSGDLSVYWYQQSLDQGLQFLIQYYNGEERAKGNILERFSAQQFPDLHSELNLSSLELGDSALYFCASSVGQGVKNTIYFGEGSWLTVV.

This chain connects TRBV19 to TRBJ1-5; 8 bases align to TRBD1. CDR1 is LNHDA and CDR2 is SQIVND in the germline V gene (reference sequence). The CDR3 is made up of 16 amino acids. J was trimmed by 5 bases and V by 4 bases; bases with no gene match: 10. CDR3 sequence reads: CASSTARQGYDQPQHF. The CDR3 DNA follows: TGTGCCAGTAGTACAGCAAGACAGGGGTACGATCAGCCCCAGCATTTT.

The chain employs TRBV2 and TRBJ1-5; a weak D match, TRBD1 (6 bases). Germline CDR1 is SNHLY and CDR2 is FYNNEI. V shed 0 bases and J shed 0 bases, with 15 bases lying between them. This CDR3 is built from 18 residues. In nucleotides, the CDR3 is TGTGCCAGCAGTGAAGCGGACAGTAGTGTATATAGCAATCAGCCCCAGCATTTT. Protein product: CASSEADSSVYSNQPQHF.

The V gene is TRBV9, the J gene TRBJ1-4; tentative D call: TRBD1 (6 bases). Germline CDR1 and CDR2: SGDLS and YYNGEE. The CDR3 loop spans 15 amino acids. With 4 bases removed from V and 4 bases from J, the gap between germline ends came to 14 bases. CDR3 nucleotide sequence: TGTGCCAGCAGCCCGAGAGGGGGTCTTAATGAAAAACTGTTTTTT. It translates to CASSPRGGLNEKLFF.

The chain uses TRBV11-2 and TRBJ2-7; tentatively, D is TRBD1 or TRBD2 (6 bases each). Germline CDR1 reads SGHAT; CDR2 reads FQNNGV. This CDR3 spans 15 amino acids. V was clipped by 0 bases and J by 3 bases, with 12 bases between them. As DNA, the CDR3 is TGTGCCAGCAGCTTAGACCGGGGGCCTGGCTACGAGCAGTACTTC. It encodes CASSLDRGPGYEQYF.

The chain uses TRBV5-1 and TRBJ1-1, with D possibly matching TRBD1 (5 bases). Per germline, CDR1 SGHRS and CDR2 YFSETQ. The CDR3 runs 13 residues. Trimming took 4 bases from V and 9 from J, leaving 16 bases between them. CDR3 DNA sequence: TGCGCCAGCAGCGCCGGGGAATGGGACCAAGCTTTCTTT. Amino acid sequence: CASSAGEWDQAFF.

The chain carries TRBV6-1 and TRBJ2-7; D uncertain. V dropped 2 bases and J dropped 2 bases, with 13 bases sitting between them. Germline loops: CDR1 MNHNS, CDR2 SASEGT. The CDR3 sequence is 15 residues long. CDR3 sequence: CASSERASNPYEQYF. As DNA, the CDR3 is TGTGCCAGCAGTGAACGGGCTAGTAACCCCTACGAGCAGTACTTC.

V and J are TRBV6-6 and TRBJ1-5; the D is unclear. Germline-derived CDR1 and CDR2 are MNHNY and SVGAGI (reference sequence). V was clipped by 5 bases and J by 2 bases, with 13 bases between them. The CDR3 runs 15 residues. CDR3 bases: TGTGCCAGCAGTCCCTATTTGAGGGGCAATCAGCCCCAGCATTTT. Protein: CASSPYLRGNQPQHF.